This paragraph reports one T cell receptor (beta chain). This sample was taken from a study of radiation and T cells in renal cell carcinoma. Time point meaning: blood 4 weeks post-SBRT, at nephrectomy. Treatment denoted: 15 Gy SBRT to primary tumor, nephrectomy 4 weeks later. Serial blood draws occurred at baseline and 2 and 4 weeks post-SBRT. This renal cell carcinoma was of the clear cell type. Looked up from germline, CDR1 is SGHTA and CDR2 is FQGNSA. The CDR3 runs to 18 residues. V trimming: 5 bases; J trimming: 0 bases; junction bases outside the gene matches: 7. Assay: immunoSEQ multiplex PCR; the TCRdb copy retains only in-frame clones and omits some. This sample yields about 140,000 clones, of which about 88% are seen a single time; around 17% belongs to the top ten.

The starting material was blood, obtained from a patient whose treatment included radiotherapy and nephrectomy. The sequence came from a woman between 50 and 59 years old with renal cell carcinoma. The V and J genes are TRBV7-2 and TRBJ2-2; 12 nucleotides align to TRBD2. CDR3 region: CASSRGLAGTANTGELFF. The CDR3 nucleotides read TGTGCCAGCAGCCGCGGACTAGCGGGGACCGCGAACACCGGGGAGCTGTTTTTT.